These 25 T cell receptor beta chains came from one sample sequenced in a study of memory CD4+ T cells and cytomegalovirus serostatus (dated 2019 in TCRdb). A FACSAria II was used to sort memory CD4+ T cells, defined as single viable CD3+CD4+CD8-CD45RO+ cells. The library was prepared using the immunoSEQ multiplex PCR assay. In its TCRdb copy, this immuneACCESS table keeps in-frame sequences only and misses some clones. Where compared with another copy, unresolved V genes explain less than half of these, and the others have no known cause. The sample data list some 64,000 clones, and more than 75% of these were observed just once. Jointly, the top ten make up over 0.7% of the sample. Sequenced: memory CD4+ T cells from blood. These receptors originate from an adult in good health and CMV-seronegative.

The chain recombines TRBV7-9 with TRBJ2-7, with TRBD2 as a possible D gene (5 bases). This CDR3 comprises 13 residues. Germline V CDR1 and CDR2: SEHNR, FQNEAQ (reference sequence). V was clipped by 5 bases and J by 3 bases, with 11 bases between them. CDR3 amino acids: CASSPGYYYEQYF. The CDR3 DNA sequence: TGTGCCAGCAGCCCGGGATATTACTACGAGCAGTACTTC.

The V call is TRBV7-8, the J call TRBJ2-6, with TRBD2 identical over 7 bases. V gave up 1 base and J gave up 2 bases; unmatched junction bases: 2. Germline-derived CDR1 and CDR2 are SGHVS and FQNEAQ. CDR3 size: 16 residues. For the CDR3, the DNA is TGTGCCAGCAGCTTAGGCGGGGGAGCTGGGGCCAACGTCCTGACTTTC. This encodes CASSLGGGAGANVLTF.

This chain connects TRBV25-1 to TRBJ1-4; the D gene is possibly TRBD1 (5 bases). V lost 7 bases and J lost 8, with 14 bases in between. Germline CDR1 reads MGHDK; CDR2 reads SYGVNS. The CDR3 has 13 amino acids. The CDR3 here is CASTDTGWEKLFF. The CDR3 coding sequence is TGTGCCAGCACGGACACCGGCTGGGAAAAACTGTTTTTT. Filled out from reference TRBV25-1 and TRBJ1-4, the complete variable domain reads EADIYQTPRYLVIGTGKKITLECSQTMGHDKMYWYQQDPGMELHLIHYSYGVNSTEKGDLSSESTVSRIRTEHFPLTLESARPSHTSQYLCASTDTGWEKLFFGSGTQLSVL.

This clone is a singleton in its sample. This rearrangement joins TRBV18 to TRBJ2-1, with D perhaps matching TRBD1 (6 bases). Trimming left V 3 bases short and J 10 bases short, with 13 bases between. The CDR3 covers 13 residues. In germline, CDR1 is KGHSH, CDR2 LQKENI. Here the CDR3 reads CASSPTLDREQFF. The CDR3 DNA follows: TGTGCCAGCTCACCGACTTTAGACAGGGAGCAGTTCTTC. Full variable domain (missing parts from reference TRBV18 and TRBJ2-1): NAGVMQNPRHLVRRRGQEARLRCSPMKGHSHVYWYRQLPEEGLKFMVYLQKENIIDESGMPKERFSAEFPKEGPSILRIQQVVRGDSAAYFCASSPTLDREQFFGPGTRLTVL.

The rearrangement uses TRBV28 and TRBJ2-1; 9 nucleotides align to TRBD1. The J segment lost 6 bases and the V segment lost 7 bases, leaving 10 bases of the junction unmatched. The CDR3 contains 15 residues. Germline lookup yields CDR1 MDHEN and CDR2 SYDVKM. DNA of the CDR3: TGTGCCAGCAAAAACCCGGGACAGGGCTCCAATGAGCAGTTCTTC. It specifies CASKNPGQGSNEQFF. Looking up the rest from reference TRBV28 and TRBJ2-1 gives the full variable domain: DVKVTQSSRYLVKRTGEKVFLECVQDMDHENMFWYRQDPGLGLRLIYFSYDVKMKEKGDIPEGYSVSREKKERFSLILESASTNQTSMYLCASKNPGQGSNEQFFGPGTRLTVL.

The rearrangement links TRBV4-1 to TRBJ2-4; D not resolved. V lost 3 bases to trimming and J lost 0 bases, with 9 bases between them. The CDR3 is 15 residues long. The V gene's germline CDR1 is MGHRA and CDR2 YSYEKL. CDR3 nucleotide sequence: TGCGCCAGCAGCCACGGGCGACTAGCCAAAAACATTCAGTACTTC. Translation: CASSHGRLAKNIQYF.

This chain joins TRBV10-3 and TRBJ2-2; the match to TRBD1 covers 9 bases. This CDR3 contains 13 residues. The V segment lost 10 bases and the J segment 7 bases; nucleotides outside the gene matches: 7. CDR1 is ENHRY, CDR2 SYGVKD, per germline. CDR3 region: CATQQGAGGELFF. The DNA for the CDR3 is TGTGCCACCCAACAGGGGGCGGGCGGGGAGCTGTTTTTT.

The J gene is TRBJ2-5, the V gene TRBV15; D might be TRBD1 (5 bases). Trimming pared 9 bases from V and 4 bases from J, leaving 15 bases between. This CDR3 spans 13 amino acids. Germline V lookup: CDR1 LNHNV, CDR2 YYDKDF (reference sequence). This CDR3 is CATSGQGRETQYF. The CDR3 DNA sequence: TGTGCCACGAGTGGGCAGGGTCGAGAGACCCAGTACTTC.

The chain links TRBV6-6 to TRBJ2-4, with D possibly TRBD1 on 6 matching bases. V was pared by 6 bases and J by 4 bases, with 13 bases between. The CDR3 consists of 14 residues. Germline V gene sequence: CDR1 MNHNY, CDR2 SVGAGI (reference sequence). Here the CDR3 reads CASSPGTRKNIQYF. In DNA, the CDR3 is TGTGCCAGCAGCCCCGGGACAAGAAAAAACATTCAGTACTTC.

The table lists this clone with a few counts. This sequence joins TRBV4-1 and TRBJ2-1; a possible D gene is TRBD1 (5 bases). This CDR3 comprises 13 residues. V lost 6 bases and J 2 bases, leaving 8 bases between the germline ends. From germline, CDR1 is MGHRA and CDR2 YSYEKL. As DNA, the CDR3 is TGCGCCAGCAGATCAGGGACCTACAATGAGCAGTTCTTC. Translating gives CASRSGTYNEQFF.

The V and J genes are TRBV7-3 and TRBJ2-2, with D possibly matching TRBD1 (5 bases). Looked up from germline, CDR1 is SGHTA and CDR2 is FQGTGA. Deletions cut 1 base from V and 1 base from J, with 10 bases between. The CDR3 contains 16 residues. The CDR3 sequence: CASSLINQGNTGELFF. The CDR3 DNA reads TGTGCCAGCAGCTTAATTAACCAGGGGAACACCGGGGAGCTGTTTTTT.

V and J are TRBV10-3 and TRBJ1-5; the D is unclear. The CDR3 totals 12 residues. V lost 2 bases, J lost 4 bases, and 3 bases lay in between. The germline V gene has CDR1 ENHRY and CDR2 SYGVKD. The DNA for the CDR3 is TGTGCCATCAGTGAGGTGAATCAGCCCCAGCATTTT. Its protein is CAISEVNQPQHF.

The chain couples TRBV7-8 to TRBJ2-1, with a possible D match to TRBD1 (6 bases). This CDR3 is 12 amino acids long. Germline values: CDR1 SGHVS, CDR2 FQNEAQ. V was trimmed by 5 bases and J by 8 bases, leaving 10 bases between them. CDR3 sequence (DNA): TGTGCCAGCAGCGCGAACAGGGATGAGCAGTTCTTC. It codes for CASSANRDEQFF.

In its sample, this clone was seen once. This rearrangement joins TRBV2 to TRBJ1-1; D gene unclear. This CDR3 spans 12 amino acids. With 1 base removed from V and 4 bases from J, the gap between germline ends came to 4 bases. Germline-derived CDR1 and CDR2 are SNHLY and FYNNEI. CDR3 nucleotides: TGTGCCAGCAGTGAAGGGGGCACTGAAGCTTTCTTT. Its translation is CASSEGGTEAFF.

The chain recombines TRBV5-1 with TRBJ2-5, with 7 nucleotides matching TRBD1. Germline CDR1 SGHRS, CDR2 YFSETQ. This CDR3 has 14 amino acids. J was trimmed by 2 bases and V by 4 bases; bases with no gene match: 5. The CDR3 bases are TGCGCCAGCAGCACCAGGACAGGTCAAGAGACCCAGTACTTC. It specifies CASSTRTGQETQYF.

The V call is TRBV18, the J call TRBJ1-2; 9 nucleotides line up with TRBD1. The CDR3 totals 15 residues. The trim removed 6 bases at V and 8 bases at J, leaving 13 bases unmatched. Germline V lookup: CDR1 KGHSH, CDR2 LQKENI. This CDR3 reads CASSPRQGEVYGYTF. As DNA, the CDR3 is TGTGCCAGCTCCCCGAGACAGGGGGAAGTCTACGGCTACACCTTC.

The chain carries TRBV5-5 and TRBJ1-1; 7 nucleotides match TRBD1. Germline V lookup: CDR1 SGHKS, CDR2 YYEKEE (reference sequence). This CDR3 spans 14 amino acids. V trimming: 3 bases; J trimming: 0 bases; junction bases outside the gene matches: 2. DNA of the CDR3: TGTGCCAGCAGCTCACAGGGGCTGAACACTGAAGCTTTCTTT. Amino acid sequence: CASSSQGLNTEAFF.

The chain uses TRBV11-2 and TRBJ2-7; 15 bases fit TRBD2. The trim removed 3 bases at V and 5 bases at J, leaving 11 bases unmatched. Germline-derived CDR1 and CDR2 are SGHAT and FQNNGV. This CDR3 comprises 18 residues. The CDR3 bases are TGTGCCAGCAGCTTGGCAATTGGGACTAGCGGGAGGTCCCACGAGCAGTACTTC. Translated, it gives CASSLAIGTSGRSHEQYF.

CDR3 DNA: TGTGCCAGCAGCTTTGGTCTAGCGGGAGTGGGGGAGCAGTACTTC. Protein product: CASSFGLAGVGEQYF. J is TRBJ2-7 and V is TRBV5-6, with 10 bases that match TRBD2. This CDR3 is built from 15 residues. Germline V gives CDR1 SGHDT, CDR2 YYEEEE. V lost 2 bases to trimming and J lost 7 bases; unmatched junction nucleotides: 9.

This clone was counted once. This rearrangement joins TRBV19 to TRBJ2-3; no reliable D call. CDR3 size: 16 residues. CDR1 and CDR2 (germline): LNHDA, SQIVND (reference sequence). V shed 2 bases and J shed 0 bases, with 12 bases lying between them. The CDR3 sequence is CASSITPGGSTDTQYF. In nucleotides, the CDR3 is TGTGCCAGTAGTATAACCCCCGGTGGGAGCACAGATACGCAGTATTTT.

J is TRBJ2-1 and V is TRBV5-1; 9 bases fit TRBD2. V dropped 0 bases and J dropped 3; count of bases not matched to a gene: 16. This CDR3 spans 20 amino acids. The V gene's germline CDR1 is SGHRS and CDR2 YFSETQ. CDR3 sequence: CASSLGGSGSKREFYNEQFF. As DNA, the CDR3 is TGCGCCAGCAGCTTGGGTGGTAGCGGGAGTAAGAGAGAATTCTACAATGAGCAGTTCTTC.

This chain's CDR3 is CAIRADGGASYEQYF. The CDR3 coding sequence is TGTGCCATCAGGGCAGACGGAGGCGCCTCCTACGAGCAGTACTTC. The gene calls are TRBV10-3 and TRBJ2-7, with D maybe TRBD2 (5 bases). Germline V gene lookup returns CDR1 ENHRY and CDR2 SYGVKD. The CDR3 is 15 residues long. With 6 bases removed from V and 0 bases from J, the gap between germline ends came to 15 bases.

The rearrangement links TRBV18 to TRBJ2-5; 7 bases are a match to TRBD2. The V gene end was trimmed by 2 bases and the J gene end by 4 bases; junction bases not matched to a gene: 4. The CDR3 contains 14 residues. The germline V gene encodes CDR1 KGHSH and CDR2 LQKENI. The CDR3 bases are TGTGCCAGCTCACCATCAGGCGGGGGAGAGACCCAGTACTTC. Amino acids: CASSPSGGGETQYF.

The genes are TRBV6-1 and TRBJ1-5; D call uncertain. Germline lookup yields CDR1 MNHNS and CDR2 SASEGT. This CDR3 region has 16 residues. V dropped 6 bases and J dropped 3 bases, with 18 bases sitting between them. The CDR3: CASSEKLTVANQPQHF. CDR3 nucleotide sequence: TGTGCCAGCAGCGAAAAGCTTACCGTAGCCAATCAGCCCCAGCATTTT.

The gene calls are TRBV18 and TRBJ2-5; maybe TRBD1 (6 bases). Germline CDR1 KGHSH, CDR2 LQKENI. The CDR3 spans 15 residues. V was clipped by 0 bases and J by 5 bases, with 13 bases between them. The CDR3 region has the DNA TGTGCCAGCTCACCACCGGATGGGACACGGGAGACCCAGTACTTC. This encodes CASSPPDGTRETQYF.